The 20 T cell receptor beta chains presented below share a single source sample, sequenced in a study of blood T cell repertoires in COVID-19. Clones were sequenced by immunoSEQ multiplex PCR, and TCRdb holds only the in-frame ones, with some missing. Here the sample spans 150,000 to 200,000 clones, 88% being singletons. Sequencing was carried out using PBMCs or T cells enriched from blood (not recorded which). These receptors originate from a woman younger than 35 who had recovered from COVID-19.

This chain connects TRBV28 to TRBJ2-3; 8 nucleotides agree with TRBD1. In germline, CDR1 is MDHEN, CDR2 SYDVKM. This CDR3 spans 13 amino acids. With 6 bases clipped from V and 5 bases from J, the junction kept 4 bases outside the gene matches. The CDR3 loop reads CASRGQGVDTQYF. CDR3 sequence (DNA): TGTGCCAGCAGAGGACAGGGAGTAGATACGCAGTATTTT.

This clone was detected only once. CDR3 amino acids: CASSDFGKGRPEAFF. The CDR3 nucleotides are TGCGCCAGCAGTGACTTTGGGAAAGGGAGGCCTGAAGCTTTCTTT. This chain connects TRBV10-1 to TRBJ1-1; no clear D gene. Per germline, CDR1 WNHNN and CDR2 SYGVQD (reference sequence). The CDR3 covers 15 residues. V shed 3 bases and J shed 6 bases, with 17 bases lying between them.

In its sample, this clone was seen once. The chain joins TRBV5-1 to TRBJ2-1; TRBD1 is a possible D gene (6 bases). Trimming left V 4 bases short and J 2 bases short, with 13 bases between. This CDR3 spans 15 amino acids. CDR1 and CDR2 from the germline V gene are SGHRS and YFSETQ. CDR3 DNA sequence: TGCGCCAGCAGCGCATCCGGGACAACCTACAATGAGCAGTTCTTC. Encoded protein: CASSASGTTYNEQFF. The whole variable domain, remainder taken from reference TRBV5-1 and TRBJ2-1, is KAGVTQTPRYLIKTRGQQVTLSCSPISGHRSVSWYQQTPGQGLQFLFEYFSETQRNKGNFPGRFSGRQFSNSRSEMNVSTLELGDSALYLCASSASGTTYNEQFFGPGTRLTVL.

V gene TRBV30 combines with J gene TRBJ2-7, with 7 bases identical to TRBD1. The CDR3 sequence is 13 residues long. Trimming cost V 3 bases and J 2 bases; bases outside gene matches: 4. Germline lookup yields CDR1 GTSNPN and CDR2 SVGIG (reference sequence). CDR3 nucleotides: TGTGCCTGGAGCGGGGACAGAACCTACGAGCAGTACTTC. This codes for CAWSGDRTYEQYF.

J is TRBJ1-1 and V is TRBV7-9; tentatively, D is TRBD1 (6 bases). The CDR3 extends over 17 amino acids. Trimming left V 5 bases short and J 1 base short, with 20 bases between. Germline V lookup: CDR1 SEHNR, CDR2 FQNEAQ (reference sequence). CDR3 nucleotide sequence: TGTGCCAGCAGCGCCCCCCCTACGGACAGCCAGAACACTGAAGCTTTCTTT. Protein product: CASSAPPTDSQNTEAFF.

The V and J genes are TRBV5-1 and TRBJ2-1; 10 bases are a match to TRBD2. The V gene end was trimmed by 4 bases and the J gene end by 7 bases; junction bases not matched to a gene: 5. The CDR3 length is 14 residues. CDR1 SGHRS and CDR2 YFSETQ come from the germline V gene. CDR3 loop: CASSPGLASNEQFF. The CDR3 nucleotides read TGCGCCAGCAGCCCGGGACTAGCGTCAAATGAGCAGTTCTTC.

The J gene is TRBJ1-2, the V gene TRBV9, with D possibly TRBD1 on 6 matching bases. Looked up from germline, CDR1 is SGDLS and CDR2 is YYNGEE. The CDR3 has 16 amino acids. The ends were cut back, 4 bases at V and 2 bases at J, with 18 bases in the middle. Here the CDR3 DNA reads TGTGCCAGCAGCTCGAGCGGCAGGGGCGGAAACTATGGCTACACCTTC. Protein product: CASSSSGRGGNYGYTF.

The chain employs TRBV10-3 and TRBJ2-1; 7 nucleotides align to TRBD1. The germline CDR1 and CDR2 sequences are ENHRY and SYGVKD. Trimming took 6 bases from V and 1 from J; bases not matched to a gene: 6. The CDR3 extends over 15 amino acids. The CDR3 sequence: CAISDTGVSYNEQFF. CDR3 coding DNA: TGTGCCATCAGCGATACAGGGGTATCCTACAATGAGCAGTTCTTC.

As DNA, the CDR3 is TGCGCCAGCAGCTTAGACAGGGCGTACACTGAAGCTTTCTTT. This translates into CASSLDRAYTEAFF. This sequence joins TRBV5-1 and TRBJ1-1, with 7 bases identical to TRBD1. With V trimmed by 2 bases and J by 3 bases, 4 bases remained unmatched. The CDR3 consists of 14 residues. From germline, CDR1 is SGHRS and CDR2 YFSETQ.

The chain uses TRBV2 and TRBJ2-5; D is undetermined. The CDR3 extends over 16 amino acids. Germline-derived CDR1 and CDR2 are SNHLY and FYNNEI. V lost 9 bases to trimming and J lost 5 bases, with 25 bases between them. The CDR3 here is CASPAQRRGSSETQYF. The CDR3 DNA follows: TGTGCCAGTCCAGCCCAGCGCCGAGGCTCCTCGGAGACCCAGTACTTC.

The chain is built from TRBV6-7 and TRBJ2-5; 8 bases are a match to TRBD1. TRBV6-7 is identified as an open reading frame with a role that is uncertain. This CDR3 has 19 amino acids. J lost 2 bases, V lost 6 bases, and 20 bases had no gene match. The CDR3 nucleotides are TGTGCCAGCAGCTACCCCGGGACAGGTGAGCGGAATCCTCAAGAGACCCAGTACTTC. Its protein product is CASSYPGTGERNPQETQYF.

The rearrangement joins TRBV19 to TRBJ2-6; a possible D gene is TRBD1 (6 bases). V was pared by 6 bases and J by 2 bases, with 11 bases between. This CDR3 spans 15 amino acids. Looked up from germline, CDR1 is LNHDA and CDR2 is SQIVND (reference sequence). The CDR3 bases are TGTGCCAGTAGCGTACAGGGAACTGGGGCCAACGTCCTGACTTTC. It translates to CASSVQGTGANVLTF.

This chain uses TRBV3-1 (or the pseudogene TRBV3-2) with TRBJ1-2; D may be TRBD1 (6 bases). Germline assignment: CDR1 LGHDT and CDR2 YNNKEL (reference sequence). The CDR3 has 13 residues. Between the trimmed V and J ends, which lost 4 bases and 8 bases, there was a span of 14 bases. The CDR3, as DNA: TGTGCCAGCAGCCCCCTGGGGGCGGAGGGCTACACCTTC. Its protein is CASSPLGAEGYTF.

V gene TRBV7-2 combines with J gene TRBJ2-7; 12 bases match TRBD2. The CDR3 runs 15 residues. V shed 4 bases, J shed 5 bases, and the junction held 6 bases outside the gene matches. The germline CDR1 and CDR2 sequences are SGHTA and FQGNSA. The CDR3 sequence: CASSSRLAGEDEQYF. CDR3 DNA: TGTGCCAGCAGCTCTAGACTAGCGGGGGAAGACGAGCAGTACTTC.

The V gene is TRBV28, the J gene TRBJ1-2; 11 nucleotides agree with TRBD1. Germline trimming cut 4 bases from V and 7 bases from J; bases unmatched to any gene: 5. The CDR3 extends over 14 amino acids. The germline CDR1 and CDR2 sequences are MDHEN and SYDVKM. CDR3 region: CASSWTGGIGGYTF. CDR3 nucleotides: TGTGCCAGCAGTTGGACAGGGGGCATTGGTGGCTACACCTTC.

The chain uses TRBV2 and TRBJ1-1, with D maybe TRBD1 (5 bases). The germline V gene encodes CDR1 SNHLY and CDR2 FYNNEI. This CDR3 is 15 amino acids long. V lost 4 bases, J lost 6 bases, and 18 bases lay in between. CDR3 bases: TGTGCCAGCAGTGTCAGGACCGACAGCCCCCCTGAAGCTTTCTTT. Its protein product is CASSVRTDSPPEAFF.

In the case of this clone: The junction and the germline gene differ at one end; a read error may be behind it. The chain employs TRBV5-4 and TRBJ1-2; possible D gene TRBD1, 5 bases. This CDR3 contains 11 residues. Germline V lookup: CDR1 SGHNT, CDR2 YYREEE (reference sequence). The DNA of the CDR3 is TGTGCCAGCAGCTCGGGGGGGGATCCCTTCTTC. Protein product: CASSSGGDPFF. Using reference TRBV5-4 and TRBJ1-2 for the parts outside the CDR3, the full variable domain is ETGVTQSPTHLIKTRGQQVTLRCSSQSGHNTVSWYQQALGQGPQFIFQYYREEENGRGNFPPRFSGLQFPNYSSELNVNALELDDSALYLCASSSGGDPFFGSGTRLTVV.

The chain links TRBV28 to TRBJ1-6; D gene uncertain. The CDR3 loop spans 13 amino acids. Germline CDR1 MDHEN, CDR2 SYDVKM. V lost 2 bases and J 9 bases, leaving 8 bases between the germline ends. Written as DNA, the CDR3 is TGTGCCAGCAGTTTAGATCCGGTTTCACCCCTCCACTTT. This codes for CASSLDPVSPLHF.

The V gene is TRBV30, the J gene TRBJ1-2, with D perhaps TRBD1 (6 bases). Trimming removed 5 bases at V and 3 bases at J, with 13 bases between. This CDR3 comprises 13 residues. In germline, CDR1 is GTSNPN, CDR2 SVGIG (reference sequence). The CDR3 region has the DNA TGTGCCTGGGACACGGGGACATACTATGGCTACACCTTC. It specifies CAWDTGTYYGYTF.

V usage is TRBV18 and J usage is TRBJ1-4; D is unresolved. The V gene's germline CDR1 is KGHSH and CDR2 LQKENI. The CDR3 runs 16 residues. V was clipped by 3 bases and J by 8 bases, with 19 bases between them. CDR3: CASSPTSGLGQEKLFF. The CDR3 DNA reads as TGTGCCAGCTCACCGACATCGGGGTTGGGTCAGGAAAAACTGTTTTTT.